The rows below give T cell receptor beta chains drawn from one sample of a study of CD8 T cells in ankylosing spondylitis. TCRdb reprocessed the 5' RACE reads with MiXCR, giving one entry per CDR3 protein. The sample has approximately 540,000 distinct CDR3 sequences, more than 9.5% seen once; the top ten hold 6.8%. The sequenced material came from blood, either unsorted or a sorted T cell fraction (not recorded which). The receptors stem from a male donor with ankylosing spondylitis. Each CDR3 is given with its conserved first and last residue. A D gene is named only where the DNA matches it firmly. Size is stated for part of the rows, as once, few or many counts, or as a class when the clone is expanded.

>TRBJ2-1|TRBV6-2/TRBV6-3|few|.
TGTGCCACCATCTCCTCCTACAATGAGCAGTTCTTC
CATISSYNEQFF
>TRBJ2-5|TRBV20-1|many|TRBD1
TGCAGTGCTACCTCCGACCCCTTTGACAGGGGGAGAGAGACCCAGTACTTC
CSATSDPFDRGRETQYF
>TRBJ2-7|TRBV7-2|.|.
TGTGCCAGCAGCTTCGGGGGGCGCAGGACCTACGAGCAGTACTTC
CASSFGGRRTYEQYF
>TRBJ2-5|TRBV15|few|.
TGTGCCACCACGGCACTACTCCAGGAGACCCAGTACTTC
CATTALLQETQYF
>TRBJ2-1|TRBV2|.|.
TGTGCCAGCATATTGGGCATCTACAATGAGCAGTTCTTC
CASILGIYNEQFF
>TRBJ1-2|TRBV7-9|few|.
TGTGCCAGCAGCCGAGGCTGGGGGCAAAACTATGGCTACACCTTC
CASSRGWGQNYGYTF
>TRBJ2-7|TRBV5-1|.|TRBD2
TGCGCCAGCAGGCCCTTAGGGGCCCTAGCGGGAGGGGCGTCCTACGAGCAGTACTTC
CASRPLGALAGGASYEQYF
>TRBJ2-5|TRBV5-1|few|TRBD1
TGCGCCAGCACCCGGACAGGGGAAGAGACCCAGTACTTC
CASTRTGEETQYF
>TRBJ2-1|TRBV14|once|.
TGTGCCAGCAGCCAAGTTCGCGGGAAAGTGATCGAGCAGTTCTTC
CASSQVRGKVIEQFF
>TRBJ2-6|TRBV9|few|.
TGTGCCAGCAGCGTCAATCCCACTAGCTCTGGGGCCAACGTCCTGACTTTC
CASSVNPTSSGANVLTF
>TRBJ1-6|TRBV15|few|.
TGTGCCACCAGCAGAGATTGGAACACGGGAGGTTCACCCCTCCACTTT
CATSRDWNTGGSPLHF
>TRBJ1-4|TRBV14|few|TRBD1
TGTGCCAGCAGCCGCCAGGGGGTCAATGAAAAACTGTTTTTT
CASSRQGVNEKLFF
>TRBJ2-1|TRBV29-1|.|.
TGCAGCGTTGAACCCCGCGCAGGGGGGATACCCCGGGCGTTCTTC
CSVEPRAGGIPRAFF
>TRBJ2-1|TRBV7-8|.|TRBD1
TGTGCCAGCAGCTTCTCAGGGGGTAGCAATGAGCAGTTCTTC
CASSFSGGSNEQFF
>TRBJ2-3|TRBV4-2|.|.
TGTGCCAGCAGCCAAGATCCCCCCGGGACATCACGGGTAGATACGCAGTATTTT
CASSQDPPGTSRVDTQYF
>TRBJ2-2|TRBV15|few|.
TGTGCCACCAGCAGGCGGGGTAGGGTTCGGGTTACCGGGGAGCTGTTTTTT
CATSRRGRVRVTGELFF
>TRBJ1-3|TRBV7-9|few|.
TGTGCCAGCAGCTTAGCGAGGGCAGCCGGAAACACCATATATTTT
CASSLARAAGNTIYF